These 5 T cell receptor beta chains were all obtained from the same sample, sequenced in a study of neurological immune-mediated disorders. Via MiXCR, TCRdb re-called the 5' RACE reads, giving one row per CDR3 protein. The table lists tens of thousands of distinct CDR3 sequences, under 4.5% of them singletons. Sequenced input: PBMCs. The receptors come from a woman in her forties or fifties with multiple sclerosis.

This clonotype was seen at least ten times. The gene calls are TRBV6-5 and TRBJ2-1; 10 positions match TRBD1. This CDR3 contains 17 residues. Per germline, CDR1 MNHEY and CDR2 SVGAGI. The V segment lost 4 bases and the J segment 0 bases; nucleotides outside the gene matches: 6. The CDR3 region has the DNA TGTGCCAGCAGTTTCCGGACAGGGGGAAGCTCCTACAATGAGCAGTTCTTC. Translation gives CASSFRTGGSSYNEQFF.

In its sample, this clonotype was seen many times. This chain connects TRBV7-9 to TRBJ2-2, with D possibly TRBD1 on 6 matching bases. From germline, CDR1 is SEHNR and CDR2 FQNEAQ (reference sequence). The CDR3 is 15 residues long. The V end was cut by 5 bases, the J end by 4 bases, with 14 bases between. The CDR3 DNA follows: TGTGCCAGCAGCCGATTAGAGACAGGCACCGGGGAGCTGTTTTTT. Its protein product is CASSRLETGTGELFF.

Turning to this clonotype: A read error is possible here, since a much larger clone lies one base away. J is TRBJ1-5 and V is TRBV10-3; the match to TRBD1 covers 7 bases. The CDR3 loop spans 15 amino acids. Germline-derived CDR1 and CDR2 are ENHRY and SYGVKD. The CDR3 reads CAISDGTVSNQHQHF. CDR3 nucleotide sequence: TGTGCCATCAGTGACGGGACAGTTAGCAATCAGCACCAGCATTTT.

This clonotype showed up many times. This rearrangement joins TRBV11-2 to TRBJ2-2; D is unresolved. The germline gives CDR1 SGHAT, CDR2 FQNNGV. The CDR3 is 14 residues long. V dropped 5 bases and J dropped 5 bases, with 12 bases sitting between them. This chain's CDR3 is CASSPGVWTGELFF. CDR3 bases: TGTGCCAGCAGCCCGGGCGTGTGGACCGGGGAGCTGTTTTTT.

This clonotype was detected only a few times. It may be a read error: a sequence one base away is much more abundant. The CDR3 loop is CSEISGVSYEQYF. CDR3 DNA sequence: TGCAGTGAAATTAGCGGGGTCTCCTACGAGCAGTACTTC. The V and J genes are TRBV20-1 and TRBJ2-7; 8 bases match TRBD2. CDR3 length equals 13 residues. In germline, CDR1 is DFQATT, CDR2 SNEGSKA (reference sequence). The trim removed 7 bases at V and 0 bases at J, leaving 5 bases unmatched.